One sample yielded the 2 T cell receptor beta chains listed below, sequenced in a study of human T cells and chemical hapten exposure. Described time point: pre-sensitization, week 0. Treatment described: therapeutic diphenylcyclopropenone sensitization with weekly scalp DPC. TCRdb re-analysed the RACE reads in MiXCR, keeping a single row per CDR3 protein. Among 300,000 to 450,000 distinct CDR3 sequences listed, less than 6.5% were seen once. The material was whole blood, obtained in connection with sensitization to the hapten diphenylcyclopropenone (DPC). The receptor set was obtained from a woman in her forties or fifties with alopecia areata. Some clones in this sample may be carry-over from other donors' samples.

As for this clonotype: Being one base from a much bigger clone, this may be a read error. This chain joins TRBV12-3 or TRBV12-4 and TRBJ1-5; no firm D call. This CDR3 is 12 amino acids long. The germline V and J ends were trimmed by 4 bases and 6 bases, with 7 bases remaining between them. The CDR3 DNA sequence: TGTGCCAGCAGTTCATGGCGTCAGCCCCAGCATTTT. It is translated as CASSSWRQPQHF.

In this sample, this clonotype turned up many times. V usage is TRBV12-3 or TRBV12-4 and J usage is TRBJ2-2; D not certain. Between the trimmed V and J ends, which lost 4 bases and 3 bases, there was a span of 3 bases. The CDR3 contains 12 residues. The CDR3 DNA is TGTGCCAGCAGTTCAGACACCGGGGAGCTGTTTTTT. Translated, it gives CASSSDTGELFF.